The source of this T cell receptor (beta chain) is a study of T cells after yellow fever vaccination. General observations from the study: FACS-sorted repertoires could harbor abundant contaminating bulk-population clonotypes. It was a small share of clonotypes that appeared in both CD4 and CD8 compartments.

TCRdb re-analysed the 5' RACE reads in MiXCR, keeping a single row per CDR3 protein. The sample has about 510,000 distinct CDR3 sequences; 21% are singletons. Trimming shortened V by 5 bases and J by 4 bases, and 12 bases separated the two germline ends. The germline V gene encodes CDR1 SEHNR and CDR2 FQNEAQ (reference sequence). The CDR3 is 15 residues long. Notes on this clonotype: No antigen is known for it.

The rearrangement joins TRBV7-9 to TRBJ1-6, with a possible D match to TRBD1 (6 bases). The sequenced sample was PBMCs, obtained approximately 20 days after the first yellow fever vaccination. This TCR derives from a man aged 18 to 30 who received the YFV17D yellow fever vaccine. In DNA form, the CDR3 reads TGTGCCAGCAGCCGATCCACAGGGTATAATTCACCCCTCCACTTT. The encoded protein is CASSRSTGYNSPLHF.